The 11 T cell receptor beta chains given below trace back to one sample, sequenced in a study of primary melanoma T cells and metastatic recurrence. The method was immunoSEQ multiplex PCR; TCRdb's version includes in-frame clones alone and lacks a portion of them. The profile shows approximately 180 clones, just over 70% of them singletons. Sequences were obtained from melanoma tumor tissue. These receptors all come from a human donor with melanoma.

The CDR3 is CASSRQASLSYNEQFF. DNA for the CDR3: TGTGCCAGCTCACGACAAGCAAGTCTCTCCTACAATGAGCAGTTCTTC. The rearrangement uses TRBV18 and TRBJ2-1, with D unresolved. This CDR3 has 16 residues. The V gene's germline CDR1 is KGHSH and CDR2 LQKENI. V shed 4 bases and J shed 0 bases, with 13 bases lying between them.

This clone turned up a few times. Written as DNA, the CDR3 is TGTGCCAGCTCACTAGGACTAGCGGGGGGGCCCGAGCAGTACTTC. Protein: CASSLGLAGGPEQYF. This rearrangement joins TRBV18 to TRBJ2-7; 15 bases map to TRBD2. The CDR3 spans 15 residues. Looked up from germline, CDR1 is KGHSH and CDR2 is LQKENI. After removal of 4 bases from V and 6 bases from J, the junction contained 4 bases not matched to a gene.

Comment on this clone: Germline is not matched at one junction end, which may reflect a read error. The CDR3 sequence: CANSMRTGQGATDTQYF. The CDR3 bases are TGTGCCAATAGTATGCGGACCGGACAGGGGGCTACAGATACGCAGTATTTT. The chain has TRBV19 and TRBJ2-3; the match to TRBD1 covers 11 bases. Germline lookup yields CDR1 LNHDA and CDR2 SQIVND (reference sequence). This CDR3 is 17 amino acids long.

V and J are TRBV6-8 and TRBJ2-1; D may be TRBD1 or TRBD2 (5 bases each). Trimming removed 2 bases from V and 6 bases from J, with 11 bases in between. There are 14 residues in the CDR3. CDR1 is MNHGY, CDR2 SAAAGT, per germline. CDR3 nucleotides: TGTGCCAGCAGTTACAGAAGGGGACGCAATGAGCAGTTCTTC. Its protein product is CASSYRRGRNEQFF.

The gene calls are TRBV19 and TRBJ2-7, with unresolved D. Trimming removed 4 bases from V and 2 bases from J, with 9 bases in between. CDR1 is LNHDA and CDR2 is SQIVND in the germline V gene (reference sequence). CDR3 size: 13 residues. CDR3 region: CASSKGPTYEQYF. The CDR3 bases are TGTGCCAGTAGTAAGGGCCCTACCTACGAGCAGTACTTC.

This chain links TRBV10-3 with TRBJ2-5; 10 positions match TRBD2. The length of the CDR3 is 20 residues. The V gene's germline CDR1 is ENHRY and CDR2 SYGVKD. V shed 0 bases, J shed 5 bases, and the junction held 18 bases outside the gene matches. CDR3 sequence reads: CAISESEVLGLAPTGETQYF. The CDR3 nucleotides read TGTGCCATCAGTGAGTCGGAAGTGTTGGGACTAGCGCCCACGGGGGAGACCCAGTACTTC.

This clone has a handful of counts. This chain connects TRBV19 to TRBJ1-1, with D hard to call. Germline CDR1 LNHDA, CDR2 SQIVND (reference sequence). The V gene lost 3 bases and the J gene lost 7 bases, with 9 bases spanning the gap. There are 12 residues in the CDR3. The CDR3 bases are TGTGCCAGTAGTATTCGGACGGGTGAAGCTTTCTTT. Translating gives CASSIRTGEAFF.

The CDR3 here is CASSLRDRTNYGYTF. The CDR3 coding sequence is TGTGCCAGCTCACTACGGGACCGCACTAACTATGGCTACACCTTC. V is TRBV18 and J is TRBJ1-2; D possibly corresponds to TRBD1 (5 bases). Trimming removed 4 bases at V and 0 bases at J, with 12 bases between. The CDR3 runs to 15 residues. Germline-derived CDR1 and CDR2 are KGHSH and LQKENI.

The chain couples TRBV7-5 to TRBJ2-3; the table's D gene call, TRBD2, was not cross checked with the DNA. TRBV7-5 is a recognized pseudogene. There are 16 residues in the CDR3. CDR3 loop: CASSLMGSGGTDTQYF. The CDR3 DNA follows: TGTGCCAGCAGCTTAATGGGTAGCGGGGGCACAGATACGCAGTATTTT.

This clone appeared a few times. V usage is TRBV7-2 and J usage is TRBJ1-1; no clear D gene. Germline-derived CDR1 and CDR2 are SGHTA and FQGNSA. Trimming removed 2 bases at V and 4 bases at J, with 8 bases between. This CDR3 is built from 13 residues. The CDR3 DNA sequence: TGTGCCAGCAGCTTATTGGGGTCCACTGAAGCTTTCTTT. It translates to CASSLLGSTEAFF.

The chain couples TRBV6-8 to TRBJ1-1; tentatively, D is TRBD1 (6 bases). CDR3 length: 13 amino acids. CDR1 is MNHGY, CDR2 SAAAGT, per germline. Trimming removed 2 bases at V and 5 bases at J, with 9 bases between. CDR3 DNA sequence: TGTGCCAGCAGTTACGGGGGCAGGACTGAAGCTTTCTTT. Translating gives CASSYGGRTEAFF.